This TCR beta chain was sequenced during a study of OX40 agonist ivuxolimab in advanced cancers. Study details: Of mixed ages from about 20 to 90 and averaging 60 years, the group was around 78% male. Three dose-escalation patients had partial responses: one with hepatocellular carcinoma and two with cutaneous melanoma.

Between the trimmed V and J ends, which lost 8 bases and 6 bases, there was a span of 16 bases. The CDR3 runs 14 residues. The germline CDR1 and CDR2 sequences are MNHEY and SVGAGI. Prior autoimmune disease or systemic immunosuppression barred patients. Whole-study findings and limits: Relative to CD4+, CD8+ T cells held more expanded clones on average.

Clones were read by immunoSEQ multiplex PCR, and TCRdb kept only the in-frame ones, dropping some. Of approximately 76,000 clones in the sample, roughly 85% were seen once. Details on this clone: Its cognate antigen is unknown.

V gene TRBV6-5 combines with J gene TRBJ1-4; maybe TRBD1 (6 bases). The material was CD4+ or CD8+ T cells sorted from blood, obtained in a trial of the OX40 agonist ivuxolimab. The receptor comes from an adult with an advanced solid tumor such as melanoma, head and neck, liver or kidney cancer. CDR3 amino acids: CASPFGQFDEKLFF. CDR3 nucleotide sequence: TGTGCCAGCCCCTTCGGACAGTTTGATGAAAAACTGTTTTTT.